The TCR beta chain under discussion was sequenced for a study of post-analysis software for immune sequencing data. As concerns this clonotype: Its antigen remains unidentified.

Trimming stripped 6 bases from V and 0 bases from J, with 15 bases between. The CDR3 runs to 14 residues. Per germline, CDR1 DFQATT and CDR2 SNEGSKA (reference sequence). Every TCR beta cDNA library bore unique molecular identifiers. Input of roughly 0.85 to 11 million T cells yielded about half a million cDNA molecules. TCRdb independently ran MiXCR on the PCR reads; one entry per CDR3 protein. The sample consists of 740,000 or so distinct CDR3 sequences, approximately 50% of them appearing once. Study conclusions and caveats: Controls had significantly higher normalized Chao1 diversity than multiple sclerosis patients. With F measure, samples from one preparation batch clustered together strongly. Four or five TRBV segments (TRBV5-6, TRBV5-1 and TRBV20-1 among them) occurred more frequently in patients than in controls.

The sequenced sample consisted of blood. The chain uses TRBV20-1 and TRBJ2-7, with D perhaps given as TRBD1 or TRBD2 (5 bases each). The source of this sequence is a girl aged 10 to 17 with multiple sclerosis. CDR3 amino acids: CSASPGPTSYEQYF. The DNA of the CDR3 is TGCAGTGCATCACCGGGACCGACCTCCTACGAGCAGTACTTC.